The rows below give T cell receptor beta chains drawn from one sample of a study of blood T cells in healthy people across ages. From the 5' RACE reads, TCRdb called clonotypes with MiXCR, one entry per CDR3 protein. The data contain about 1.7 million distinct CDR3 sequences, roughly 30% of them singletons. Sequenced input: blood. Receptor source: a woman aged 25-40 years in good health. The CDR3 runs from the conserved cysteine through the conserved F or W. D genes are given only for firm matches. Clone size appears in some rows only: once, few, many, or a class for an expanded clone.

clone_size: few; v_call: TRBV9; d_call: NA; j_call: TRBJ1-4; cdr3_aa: CASSVGIPTNEKLFF; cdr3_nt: TGTGCCAGCAGCGTAGGAATTCCAACTAATGAAAAACTGTTTTTT
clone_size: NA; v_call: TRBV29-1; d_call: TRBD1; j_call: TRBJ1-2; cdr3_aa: CSVLRDRGANYGYTF; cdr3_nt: TGCAGCGTTCTCCGGGACAGGGGCGCTAACTATGGCTACACCTTC
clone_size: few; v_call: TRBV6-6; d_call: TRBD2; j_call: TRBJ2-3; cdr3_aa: CASSSGTSLTDTQYF; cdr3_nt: TGTGCCAGCAGCTCCGGGACTAGCTTGACAGATACGCAGTATTTT
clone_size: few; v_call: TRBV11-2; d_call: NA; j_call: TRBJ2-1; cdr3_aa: CASSLGDPSKGSSYNEQFF; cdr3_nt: TGTGCCAGCAGCTTAGGAGACCCGTCAAAGGGAAGCTCCTACAATGAGCAGTTCTTC
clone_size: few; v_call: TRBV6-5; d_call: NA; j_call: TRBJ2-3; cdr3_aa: CASSYSQGRTQYF; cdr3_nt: TGTGCCAGCAGTTACTCTCAGGGCCGTACGCAGTATTTT
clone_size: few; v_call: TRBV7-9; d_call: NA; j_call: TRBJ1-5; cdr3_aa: CASSSDRDSNQPQHF; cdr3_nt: TGTGCCAGCAGCTCCGACAGAGATAGCAATCAGCCCCAGCATTTT
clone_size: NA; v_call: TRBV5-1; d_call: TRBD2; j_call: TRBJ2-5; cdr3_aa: CASSLPGTSEGETQYF; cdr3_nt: TGCGCCAGCAGCTTGCCCGGGACTAGTGAAGGAGAGACCCAGTACTTC
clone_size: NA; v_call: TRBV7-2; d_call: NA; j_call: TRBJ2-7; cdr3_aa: CASSSRWGDEQYF; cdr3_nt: TGTGCCAGCAGCTCTAGGTGGGGCGACGAGCAGTACTTC
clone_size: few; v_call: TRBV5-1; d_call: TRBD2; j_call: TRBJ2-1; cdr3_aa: CASSSRTSVTSEQFF; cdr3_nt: TGCGCCAGCAGCTCCCGGACTAGTGTCACAAGTGAGCAGTTCTTC
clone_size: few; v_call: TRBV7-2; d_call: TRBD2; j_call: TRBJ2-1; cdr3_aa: CASSLGLAGLAYEQFF; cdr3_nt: TGTGCCAGCAGCTTAGGTTTAGCGGGCCTGGCCTATGAGCAGTTCTTC
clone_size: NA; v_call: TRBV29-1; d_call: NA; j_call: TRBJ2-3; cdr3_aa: CSVVGNDDTQFF; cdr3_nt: TGCAGCGTTGTAGGTAACGACGATACGCAGTTTTTT
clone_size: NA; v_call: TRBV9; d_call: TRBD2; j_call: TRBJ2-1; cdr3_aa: CASSVTMGNGRGNEQFF; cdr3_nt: TGTGCCAGCAGCGTAACGATGGGGAACGGGAGGGGGAATGAGCAGTTCTTC